This T cell receptor (beta chain) comes out of a study of PD-1 blockade in classical Hodgkin lymphoma. Looking at the study overall: Nivolumab was administered to patients intravenously at 3 mg/kg every 2 weeks. Points from the study as a whole: Patients were excluded if nivolumab began under 1 year after ASCT (the autologous transplant).

There are 13 residues in the CDR3. Germline V gives CDR1 GTSNPN, CDR2 SVGIG (reference sequence). Trimming took 5 bases from V and 2 from J, leaving 10 bases between them. Profiled with immunoSEQ multiplex PCR; TCRdb holds only in-frame clones, not every one. The table lists 20,000 to 25,000 clones, 80% of them singletons. This clone has a handful of counts. Antigen unknown. Time point described: cycle 4 day 1 (C4D1), after 6 weeks of nivolumab. Every patient was affected by relapse after autologous stem cell transplantation, while exposure to brentuximab vedotin was not uniform. Sample: peripheral blood mononuclear cells (PBMCs), taken before the fourth cycle of nivolumab. This receptor was obtained from a human donor with classical Hodgkin lymphoma. The J gene is TRBJ1-5, the V gene TRBV30; D gene uncertain. The CDR3 sequence: CAWQRGGNQPQHF. CDR3 in DNA: TGTGCCTGGCAGCGGGGAGGCAATCAGCCCCAGCATTTT.